Below, one T cell receptor beta chain is given with its context. Its antigen is as yet unknown. The sample originates from a study of post-analysis software for immune sequencing data. Study information: In terms of disease course, relapsing-remitting, secondary progressive and progressive-relapsing multiple sclerosis were included.

Whole-study findings and limits: With TRBV5-6, TRBV5-1 and TRBV20-1 included, five TRBV segments were more frequent in patients than in controls.

The library was made from cDNA and included unique molecular identifiers. TCRdb independently ran MiXCR on the PCR reads; one entry per CDR3 protein. The repertoire has more than 500,000 distinct CDR3 sequences, 34% of them found once; the top ten carry around 5.9%. This CDR3 spans 14 amino acids. Losses at the gene ends were 4 bases for V and 5 bases for J; bases not matched to a gene: 7. Germline V gives CDR1 SQVTM, CDR2 ANQGSEA. The clonotype was recovered from a girl younger than 18 with multiple sclerosis. The chain combines TRBV29-1 with TRBJ1-5; the match to TRBD1 covers 8 bases. The sequenced material came from blood. CDR3 in DNA: TGCAGCGTTGGGGGGGCACAGGGGGATCAGCCCCAGCATTTT. This sequence encodes CSVGGAQGDQPQHF.